This TCR beta chain derives from a study of monozygotic twins with inflammatory bowel disease. For both chains, the TCRalpha and TCRbeta cDNA went through two nested PCRs of approximately 17 and 9 cycles. TCRdb re-called the 5' RACE reads and catalogs CDR3 proteins one per entry, DNA excluded. The sample table includes about 200,000 distinct CDR3 sequences. Germline assignment: CDR1 WSHSY and CDR2 SAAADI. This CDR3 contains 12 residues. T cells were not sorted, and total RNA was isolated straight from whole blood. The receptor comes from a human donor with ulcerative colitis or Crohn's disease, or a healthy co-twin of an affected twin (not recorded which). Sample: blood. The rearrangement uses TRBV10-2 and TRBJ1-1. CDR3 region: CATSFGDTEAFF.